This T cell receptor beta chain comes out of a study of spatial heterogeneity in lung cancer. TCRdb fed the 5' RACE reads into MiXCR, producing one record per CDR3 protein. The data contain 40,000 or so distinct CDR3 sequences, 5.2% of them singletons. Regarding time point: sample taken at primary tumor resection. No cells were sorted before sequencing. The whole RNA sequenced was extracted from tumor, nontumor lung or frozen PBMC. CDR1 is SGHAT and CDR2 is FQDESV in the germline V gene (reference sequence). The length of the CDR3 is 13 residues. V dropped 5 bases and J dropped 12 bases, with 14 bases sitting between them.

The sequences come from PBMCs, collected at surgery. The chain joins TRBV11-1 to TRBJ1-6; D is possibly TRBD1 (6 bases). The clonotype comes from a female donor with early-stage non-small cell lung cancer. This CDR3 reads CASSVQGWEPLHF. Written as DNA, the CDR3 is TGTGCCAGCAGCGTACAGGGTTGGGAACCCCTCCACTTT. Using reference TRBV11-1 and TRBJ1-6 for the parts outside the CDR3, the full variable domain is EAEVAQSPRYKITEKSQAVAFWCDPISGHATLYWYRQILGQGPELLVQFQDESVVDDSQLPKDRFSAERLKGVDSTLKIQPAELGDSAMYLCASSVQGWEPLHFGNGTRLTVT.